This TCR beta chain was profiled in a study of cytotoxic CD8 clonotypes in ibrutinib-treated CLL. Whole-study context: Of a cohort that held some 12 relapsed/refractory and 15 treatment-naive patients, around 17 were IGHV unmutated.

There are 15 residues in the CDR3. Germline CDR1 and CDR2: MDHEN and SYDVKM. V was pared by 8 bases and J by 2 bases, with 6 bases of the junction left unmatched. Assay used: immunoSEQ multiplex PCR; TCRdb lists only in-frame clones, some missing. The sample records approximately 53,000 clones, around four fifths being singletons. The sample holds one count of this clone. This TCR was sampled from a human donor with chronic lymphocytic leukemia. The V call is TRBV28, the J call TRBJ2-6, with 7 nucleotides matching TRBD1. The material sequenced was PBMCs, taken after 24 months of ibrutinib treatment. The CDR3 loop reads CASVRGFPGANVLTF. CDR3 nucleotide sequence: TGTGCCAGCGTCAGGGGGTTCCCTGGGGCCAACGTCCTGACTTTC.